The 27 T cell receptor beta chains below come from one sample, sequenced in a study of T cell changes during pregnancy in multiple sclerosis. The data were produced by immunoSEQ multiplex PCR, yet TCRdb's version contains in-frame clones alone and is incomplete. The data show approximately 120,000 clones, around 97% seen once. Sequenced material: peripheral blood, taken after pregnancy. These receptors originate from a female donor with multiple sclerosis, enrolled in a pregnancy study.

CDR3 region: CSALGQTSYEQYF. In DNA form, the CDR3 reads TGCAGCGCCTTAGGACAGACAAGCTACGAGCAGTACTTC. The chain uses TRBV29-1 and TRBJ2-7, with D perhaps matching TRBD1 (6 bases). This CDR3 contains 13 residues. V lost 7 bases to trimming and J lost 3 bases, with 16 bases between them. CDR1 is SQVTM, CDR2 ANQGSEA, per germline.

This CDR3 reads CASSFPTGTEAFF. The CDR3 DNA reads as TGTGCCAGCAGTTTCCCAACCGGCACTGAAGCTTTCTTT. The rearrangement links TRBV28 to TRBJ1-1; D not certain. Per the germline V gene, CDR1 is MDHEN and CDR2 is SYDVKM. The CDR3 is 13 amino acids. The V and J ends lost 3 bases and 4 bases respectively, with 9 bases between them.

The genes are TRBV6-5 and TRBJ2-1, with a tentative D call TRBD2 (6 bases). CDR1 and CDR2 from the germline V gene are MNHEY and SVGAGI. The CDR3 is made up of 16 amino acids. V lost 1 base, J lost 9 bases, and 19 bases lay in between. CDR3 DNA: TGTGCCAGCAGTTACTTTGGGAGGACCTCCGGCAGTGAGCAGTTCTTC. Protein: CASSYFGRTSGSEQFF.

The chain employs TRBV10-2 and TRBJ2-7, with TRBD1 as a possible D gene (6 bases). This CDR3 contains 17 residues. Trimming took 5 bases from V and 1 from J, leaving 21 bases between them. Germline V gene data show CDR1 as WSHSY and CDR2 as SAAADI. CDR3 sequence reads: CASSPGSRQATSYEQYF. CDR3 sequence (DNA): TGCGCCAGCAGTCCAGGGAGCCGACAGGCCACTTCCTACGAGCAGTACTTC.

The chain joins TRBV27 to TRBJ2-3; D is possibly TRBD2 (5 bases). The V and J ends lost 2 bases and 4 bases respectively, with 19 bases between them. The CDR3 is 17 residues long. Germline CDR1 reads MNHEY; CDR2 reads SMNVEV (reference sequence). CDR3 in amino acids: CASSLGLRLRIPDTQYF. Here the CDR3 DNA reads TGTGCCAGCAGTTTAGGACTCCGTCTTCGTATACCAGATACGCAGTATTTT.

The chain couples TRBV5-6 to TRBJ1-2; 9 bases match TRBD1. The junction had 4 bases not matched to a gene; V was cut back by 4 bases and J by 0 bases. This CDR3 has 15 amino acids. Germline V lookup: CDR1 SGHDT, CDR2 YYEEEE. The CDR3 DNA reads TGTGCCAGCAGCAAGGGGACAGGGACTAACTATGGCTACACCTTC. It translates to CASSKGTGTNYGYTF.

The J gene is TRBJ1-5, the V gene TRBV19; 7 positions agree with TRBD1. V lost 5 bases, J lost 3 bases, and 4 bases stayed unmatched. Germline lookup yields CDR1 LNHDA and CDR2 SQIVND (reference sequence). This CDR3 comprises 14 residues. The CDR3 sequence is CASSPTGFNQPQHF. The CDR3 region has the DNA TGTGCCAGTAGTCCGACAGGGTTCAATCAGCCCCAGCATTTT.

The CDR3 sequence is CASSIAQGNIQYF. CDR3 in DNA: TGTGCCAGTAGTATAGCCCAGGGAAACATTCAGTACTTC. V is TRBV19 and J is TRBJ2-4, with D possibly TRBD1 on 5 matching bases. The CDR3 is made up of 13 amino acids. With 1 base removed from V and 6 bases from J, the gap between germline ends came to 7 bases. Looked up from germline, CDR1 is LNHDA and CDR2 is SQIVND (reference sequence).

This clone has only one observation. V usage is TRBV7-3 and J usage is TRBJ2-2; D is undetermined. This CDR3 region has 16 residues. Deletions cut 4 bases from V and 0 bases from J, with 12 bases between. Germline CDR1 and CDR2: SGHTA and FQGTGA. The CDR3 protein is CASSSKKVANTGELFF. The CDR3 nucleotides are TGTGCCAGCAGCTCGAAAAAAGTAGCGAACACCGGGGAGCTGTTTTTT.

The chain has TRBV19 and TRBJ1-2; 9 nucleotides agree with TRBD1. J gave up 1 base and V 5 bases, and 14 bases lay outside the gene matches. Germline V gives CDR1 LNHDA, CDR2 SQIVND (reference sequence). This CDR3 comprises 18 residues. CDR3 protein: CASSPHPGQGLFNYGYTF. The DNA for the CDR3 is TGTGCCAGTAGTCCGCACCCGGGACAGGGCTTGTTTAACTATGGCTACACCTTC.

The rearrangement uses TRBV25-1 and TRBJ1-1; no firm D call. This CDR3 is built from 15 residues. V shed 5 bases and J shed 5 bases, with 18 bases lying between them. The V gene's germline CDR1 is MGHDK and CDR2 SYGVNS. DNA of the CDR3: TGTGCCAGCAGTAACCTTGACACCCCGTGGACTGAAGCTTTCTTT. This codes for CASSNLDTPWTEAFF.

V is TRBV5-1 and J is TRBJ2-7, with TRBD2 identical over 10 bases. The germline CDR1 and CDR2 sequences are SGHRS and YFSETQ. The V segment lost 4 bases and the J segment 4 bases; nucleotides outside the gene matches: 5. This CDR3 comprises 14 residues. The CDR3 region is CASSPSGSRYEQYF. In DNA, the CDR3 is TGCGCCAGCAGCCCTAGCGGGAGCAGGTACGAGCAGTACTTC.

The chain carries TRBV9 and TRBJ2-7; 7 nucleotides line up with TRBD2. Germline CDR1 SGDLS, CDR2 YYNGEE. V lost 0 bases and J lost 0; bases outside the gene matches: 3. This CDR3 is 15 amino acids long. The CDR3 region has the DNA TGTGCCAGCAGCGTAGGGGGGGGGTTCTCCTACGAGCAGTACTTC. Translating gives CASSVGGGFSYEQYF.

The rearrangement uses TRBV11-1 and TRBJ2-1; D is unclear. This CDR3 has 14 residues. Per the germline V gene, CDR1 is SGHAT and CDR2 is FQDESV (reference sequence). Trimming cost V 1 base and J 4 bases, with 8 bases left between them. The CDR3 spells CASSLDRSYNEQFF. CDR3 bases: TGTGCCAGCAGCTTAGACAGATCTTACAATGAGCAGTTCTTC.

DNA for the CDR3: TGTGCCAGCAGTGACTCCCTAGCGGGAGGGCCCCATGAGCAGTTCTTC. Amino acids: CASSDSLAGGPHEQFF. The chain joins TRBV6-4 to TRBJ2-1; 12 bases agree with TRBD2. The CDR3 is made up of 16 amino acids. From germline, CDR1 is MRHNA and CDR2 SNTAGT. Trimming took 0 bases from V and 8 from J; bases not matched to a gene: 5.

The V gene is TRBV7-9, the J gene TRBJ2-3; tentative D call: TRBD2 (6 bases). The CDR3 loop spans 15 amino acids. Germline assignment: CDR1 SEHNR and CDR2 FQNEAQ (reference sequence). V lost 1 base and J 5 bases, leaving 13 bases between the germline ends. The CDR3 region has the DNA TGTGCCAGCAGCTTAGGAGGCGGGATAGGAGATACGCAGTATTTT. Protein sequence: CASSLGGGIGDTQYF. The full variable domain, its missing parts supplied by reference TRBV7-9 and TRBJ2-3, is DTGVSQNPRHKITKRGQNVTFRCDPISEHNRLYWYRQTLGQGPEFLTYFQNEAQLEKSRLLSDRFSAERPKGSFSTLEIQRTEQGDSAMYLCASSLGGGIGDTQYFGPGTRLTVL.

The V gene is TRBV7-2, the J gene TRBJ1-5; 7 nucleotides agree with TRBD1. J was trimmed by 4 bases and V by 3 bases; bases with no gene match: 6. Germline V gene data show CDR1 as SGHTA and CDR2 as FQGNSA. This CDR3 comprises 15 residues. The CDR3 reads CASSFPGGSNQPQHF. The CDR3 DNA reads TGTGCCAGCAGCTTCCCAGGGGGGTCTAATCAGCCCCAGCATTTT.

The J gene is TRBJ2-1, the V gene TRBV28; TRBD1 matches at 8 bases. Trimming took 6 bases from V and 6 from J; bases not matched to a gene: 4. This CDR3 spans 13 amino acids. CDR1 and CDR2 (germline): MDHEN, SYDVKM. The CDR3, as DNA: TGTGCCAGCAGAATGACAGGGGTCAATGAGCAGTTCTTC. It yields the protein CASRMTGVNEQFF.

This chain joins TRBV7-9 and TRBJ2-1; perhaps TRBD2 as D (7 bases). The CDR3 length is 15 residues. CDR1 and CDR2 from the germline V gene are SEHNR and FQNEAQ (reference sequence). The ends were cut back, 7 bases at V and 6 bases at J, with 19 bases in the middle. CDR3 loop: CASTPRGAVGNEQFF. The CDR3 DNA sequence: TGTGCCAGCACCCCCCGGGGGGCAGTAGGCAATGAGCAGTTCTTC.

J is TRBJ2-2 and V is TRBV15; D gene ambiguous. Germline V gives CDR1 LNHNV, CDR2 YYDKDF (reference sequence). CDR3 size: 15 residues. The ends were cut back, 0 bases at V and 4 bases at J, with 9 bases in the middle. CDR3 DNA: TGTGCCACCAGCAGAGATACGAGGCCCACCGGGGAGCTGTTTTTT. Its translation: CATSRDTRPTGELFF. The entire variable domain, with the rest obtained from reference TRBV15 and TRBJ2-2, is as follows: DAMVIQNPRYQVTQFGKPVTLSCSQTLNHNVMYWYQQKSSQAPKLLFHYYDKDFNNEADTPDNFQSRRPNTSFCFLDIRSPGLGDTAMYLCATSRDTRPTGELFFGEGSRLTVL.

The CDR3 loop is CASQGLSSGANVLTF. As DNA, the CDR3 is TGTGCCAGCCAGGGACTTAGCTCTGGGGCCAACGTCCTGACTTTC. This chain connects TRBV6-6 to TRBJ2-6; D perhaps matches TRBD2 (6 bases). With 8 bases removed from V and 0 bases from J, the gap between germline ends came to 11 bases. The length of the CDR3 is 15 residues. CDR1 is MNHNY and CDR2 is SVGAGI in the germline V gene (reference sequence).

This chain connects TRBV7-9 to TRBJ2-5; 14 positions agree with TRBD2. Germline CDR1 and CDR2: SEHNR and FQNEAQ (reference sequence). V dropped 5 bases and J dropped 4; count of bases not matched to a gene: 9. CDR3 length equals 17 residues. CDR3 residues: CASSAGTSGSGRETQYF. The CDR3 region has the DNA TGTGCCAGCAGCGCCGGGACTAGCGGGAGTGGTAGAGAGACCCAGTACTTC.

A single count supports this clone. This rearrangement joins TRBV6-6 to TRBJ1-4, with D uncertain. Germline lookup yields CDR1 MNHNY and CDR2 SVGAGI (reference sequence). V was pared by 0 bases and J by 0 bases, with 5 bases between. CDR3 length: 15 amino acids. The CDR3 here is CASSYSTATNEKLFF. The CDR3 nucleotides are TGTGCCAGCAGTTACTCCACAGCAACTAATGAAAAACTGTTTTTT.

The CDR3 nucleotides read TGTGCCAGCAGCGTAGAGGAAGGCGGTTCCTACAATGAGCAGTTCTTC. Its protein product is CASSVEEGGSYNEQFF. J is TRBJ2-1 and V is TRBV9, with D uncertain. The CDR3 has 16 residues. The V and J ends lost 0 bases and 1 base respectively, with 11 bases between them. CDR1 is SGDLS and CDR2 is YYNGEE in the germline V gene.

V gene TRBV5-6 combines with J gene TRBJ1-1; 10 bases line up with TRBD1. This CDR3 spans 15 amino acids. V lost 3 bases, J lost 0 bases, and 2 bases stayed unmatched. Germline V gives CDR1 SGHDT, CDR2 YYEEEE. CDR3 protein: CASSSGQGLNTEAFF. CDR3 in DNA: TGTGCCAGCAGCTCGGGACAGGGGTTGAACACTGAAGCTTTCTTT.

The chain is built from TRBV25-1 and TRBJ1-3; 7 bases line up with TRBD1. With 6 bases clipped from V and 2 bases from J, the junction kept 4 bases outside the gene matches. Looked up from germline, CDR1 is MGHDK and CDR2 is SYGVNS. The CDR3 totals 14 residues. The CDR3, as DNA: TGTGCCAGCAGCGGCGGGACAGCTGGAAACACCATATATTTT. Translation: CASSGGTAGNTIYF.

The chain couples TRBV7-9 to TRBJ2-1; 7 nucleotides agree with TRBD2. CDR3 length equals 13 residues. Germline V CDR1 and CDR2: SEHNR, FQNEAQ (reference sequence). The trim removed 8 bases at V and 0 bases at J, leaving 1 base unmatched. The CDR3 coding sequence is TGTGCCAGCCCTAGCGGCTCCTACAATGAGCAGTTCTTC. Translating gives CASPSGSYNEQFF. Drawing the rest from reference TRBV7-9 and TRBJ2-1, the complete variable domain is DTGVSQNPRHKITKRGQNVTFRCDPISEHNRLYWYRQTLGQGPEFLTYFQNEAQLEKSRLLSDRFSAERPKGSFSTLEIQRTEQGDSAMYLCASPSGSYNEQFFGPGTRLTVL.